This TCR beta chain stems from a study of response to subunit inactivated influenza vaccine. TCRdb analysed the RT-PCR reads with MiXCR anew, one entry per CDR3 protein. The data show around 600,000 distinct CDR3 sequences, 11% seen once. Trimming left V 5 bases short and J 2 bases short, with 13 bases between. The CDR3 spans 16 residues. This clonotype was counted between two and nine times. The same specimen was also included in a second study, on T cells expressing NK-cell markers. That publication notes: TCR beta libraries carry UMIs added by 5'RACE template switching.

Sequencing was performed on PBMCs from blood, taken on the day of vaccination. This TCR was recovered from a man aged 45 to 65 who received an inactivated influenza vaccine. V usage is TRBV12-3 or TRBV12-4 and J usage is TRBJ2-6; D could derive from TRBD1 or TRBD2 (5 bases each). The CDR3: CASSGTVVTGANVLTF. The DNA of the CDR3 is TGTGCCAGCAGTGGGACGGTGGTAACTGGGGCCAACGTCCTGACTTTC.